A few counts support the clone carrying this T cell receptor (beta chain). No antigen is known for it. TCRdb re-called the RT-PCR reads with MiXCR, one entry per CDR3 protein. The data hold more than 200,000 distinct CDR3 sequences, with approximately 12% observed a single time. This specimen comes from a study of response to subunit inactivated influenza vaccine. Study-level findings and limits: It was suggested by the authors that few new T cells are recruited by each seasonal influenza vaccination.

CDR3 size: 15 residues. V lost 5 bases to trimming and J lost 3 bases, with 16 bases between them. In germline, CDR1 is LGHNA, CDR2 YNFKEQ. The receptor's source is a man aged 45-65 years who received an inactivated influenza vaccine. The J gene is TRBJ1-1, the V gene TRBV4-2; D perhaps matches TRBD1 (5 bases). Specimen: non-naive T cells sorted from PBMCs, collected around 15 days before vaccination. The CDR3 region has the DNA TGTGCCAGCAGCACCCAGACGGGGGTGTACACTGAAGCTTTCTTT. Translating gives CASSTQTGVYTEAFF.